These 32 T cell receptor beta chains were all obtained from the same sample, sequenced in a study of neurological immune-mediated disorders. TCRdb recomputed calls from the 5' RACE reads with MiXCR, one row per CDR3 protein. Here the sample spans 65,000 to 80,000 distinct CDR3 sequences, over 15% being singletons. The sequenced sample was PBMCs. The origin of the receptors is a woman aged 40 to 49 in good health.

In this sample, this clonotype turned up many times. J is TRBJ2-1 and V is TRBV6-5; 9 bases line up with TRBD2. Germline CDR1 MNHEY, CDR2 SVGAGI. The CDR3 is 16 residues long. Germline trimming cut 4 bases from V and 7 bases from J; bases unmatched to any gene: 11. The CDR3 loop is CASSSMVAGDHNEQFF. CDR3 coding DNA: TGTGCCAGCAGTTCCATGGTAGCGGGGGATCATAATGAGCAGTTCTTC.

This clonotype was recorded many times. This chain joins TRBV20-1 and TRBJ1-2; no clear D. The CDR3 extends over 11 amino acids. The ends were cut back, 5 bases at V and 4 bases at J, with 8 bases in the middle. Germline CDR1 DFQATT, CDR2 SNEGSKA (reference sequence). DNA of the CDR3: TGCAGTGCTCCTACAGCCTATGGCTACACCTTC. Translating it yields CSAPTAYGYTF.

In this sample, this clonotype turned up many times. The chain recombines TRBV19 with TRBJ2-3, with a tentative D call TRBD2 (6 bases). The CDR3 runs to 13 residues. V was cut by 8 bases and J by 2 bases, with 11 bases left in between. CDR1 and CDR2 from the germline V gene are LNHDA and SQIVND (reference sequence). CDR3 residues: CASGGELTDTQYF. The CDR3, as DNA: TGTGCCAGTGGAGGGGAACTCACAGATACGCAGTATTTT.

This clonotype has more than one count but fewer than ten. V is TRBV19 and J is TRBJ2-3, with 9 bases identical to TRBD1. V shed 5 bases and J 1 base; nucleotides not matched to a gene: 4. This CDR3 contains 15 residues. Germline lookup yields CDR1 LNHDA and CDR2 SQIVND (reference sequence). The CDR3 loop is CASSLWTGGTDTQYF. DNA of the CDR3: TGTGCCAGTAGTCTGTGGACAGGGGGCACAGATACGCAGTATTTT.

This clonotype was observed many times. The CDR3 reads CASNTLPYNEQFF. The CDR3 coding sequence is TGTGCCAGCAACACCCTGCCCTACAATGAGCAGTTCTTC. The rearrangement uses TRBV12-3 or TRBV12-4 and TRBJ2-1; D is undetermined. V gave up 7 bases and J gave up 2 bases, with 9 bases separating them. This CDR3 contains 13 residues.

This clonotype was recorded many times. The chain couples TRBV5-6 to TRBJ2-5; D call uncertain. Deletions cut 2 bases from V and 0 bases from J, with 11 bases between. The V gene's germline CDR1 is SGHDT and CDR2 YYEEEE. CDR3 length: 15 amino acids. The CDR3 DNA is TGTGCCAGCAGCTTACATACACTGTACCAAGAGACCCAGTACTTC. It specifies CASSLHTLYQETQYF. Filled out from reference TRBV5-6 and TRBJ2-5, the complete variable domain reads DAGVTQSPTHLIKTRGQQVTLRCSPKSGHDTVSWYQQALGQGPQFIFQYYEEEERQRGNFPDRFSGHQFPNYSSELNVNALLLGDSALYLCASSLHTLYQETQYFGPGTRLLVL.

This clonotype was seen ten or more times. The chain employs TRBV15 and TRBJ2-1, with 10 nucleotides matching TRBD2. The CDR3 has 15 amino acids. Trimming removed 1 base from V and 6 bases from J; junction bases left unmatched: 3. Germline lookup yields CDR1 LNHNV and CDR2 YYDKDF (reference sequence). The CDR3 DNA sequence: TGTGCCACCAGCAGAGTAGCGGGGGGCCCCAATGAGCAGTTCTTC. This codes for CATSRVAGGPNEQFF.

The table lists this clonotype with many counts. CDR3 in DNA: TGTGCCAGCAGCTTGGACGGGCGGAACCAAGAGACCCAGTACTTC. Protein product: CASSLDGRNQETQYF. The chain couples TRBV7-2 to TRBJ2-5; D remains ambiguous. The CDR3 has 15 residues. Germline V gives CDR1 SGHTA, CDR2 FQGNSA. V lost 3 bases and J lost 0, with 11 bases in between.

The CDR3 DNA reads as TGCGCCAGCAGCCGTACAGGGGATAGCAATCAGCCCCAGCATTTT. Its translation is CASSRTGDSNQPQHF. The chain employs TRBV5-1 and TRBJ1-5, with TRBD1 matching 7 bases. The J segment lost 0 bases and the V segment lost 4 bases, leaving 4 bases of the junction unmatched. Germline assignment: CDR1 SGHRS and CDR2 YFSETQ. The CDR3 spans 15 residues.

A single count supports this clonotype. The junction departs from the called germline gene at one end, perhaps through a read error. The gene calls are TRBV5-1 and TRBJ2-3, with no clear D. Germline CDR1 SGHRS, CDR2 YFSETQ. The CDR3 has 12 amino acids. The CDR3 nucleotides read TGTGCCAGCAGCTCGACGATGGGTACGCAGTATTTT. Encoded protein: CASSSTMGTQYF.

This clonotype was picked up many times. V gene TRBV6-5 combines with J gene TRBJ2-5; D remains ambiguous. The CDR3 runs to 18 residues. Trimming left V 5 bases short and J 5 bases short, with 27 bases between. The germline V gene has CDR1 MNHEY and CDR2 SVGAGI. The CDR3, as DNA: TGTGCCAGCAGTCCTCATTCCCTCGACTTAGAAGGCTGGGAGACCCAGTACTTC. Protein: CASSPHSLDLEGWETQYF.

This clonotype was detected ten times or more. The V gene is TRBV28, the J gene TRBJ2-5; 7 bases agree with TRBD1. Germline V CDR1 and CDR2: MDHEN, SYDVKM. The CDR3 extends over 17 amino acids. Losses at the gene ends were 3 bases for V and 2 bases for J; bases not matched to a gene: 12. CDR3 sequence: CASSLRAWDSRQETQYF. The CDR3 DNA reads as TGTGCCAGCAGTTTGAGAGCCTGGGACAGCCGGCAAGAGACCCAGTACTTC.

This clonotype was counted at least ten times. The DNA of the CDR3 is TGTGCCAGCAGCTTAACGGGAAGTGAGCAGTTCTTC. This codes for CASSLTGSEQFF. This sequence joins TRBV7-8 and TRBJ2-1; perhaps TRBD2 as D (5 bases). In germline, CDR1 is SGHVS, CDR2 FQNEAQ. The CDR3 extends over 12 amino acids. V was trimmed by 2 bases and J by 9 bases, leaving 8 bases between them.

The V call is TRBV7-7, the J call TRBJ2-3; D unclear. This CDR3 is built from 13 residues. Deletions cut 0 bases from V and 12 bases from J, with 13 bases between. CDR1 SSHAT and CDR2 FNYEAQ come from the germline V gene (reference sequence). DNA for the CDR3: TGTGCCAGCAGCTTAGCGGTCGAAATTACACAGTATTTT. Translation gives CASSLAVEITQYF.

This clonotype was seen many times. The V gene is TRBV7-8, the J gene TRBJ1-1; 8 positions match TRBD1. V was clipped by 3 bases and J by 3 bases; unmatched bases: 6. The germline V gene encodes CDR1 SGHVS and CDR2 FQNEAQ. The CDR3 sequence is 15 residues long. The CDR3 is CASSFWGQVDTEAFF. The CDR3 coding sequence is TGTGCCAGCAGCTTTTGGGGACAGGTGGACACTGAAGCTTTCTTT.

At least ten counts were recorded for this clonotype. The chain joins TRBV7-2 to TRBJ2-2; D is undetermined. The CDR3 consists of 15 residues. CDR1 and CDR2 from the germline V gene are SGHTA and FQGNSA. V lost 1 base and J lost 2, with 8 bases in between. Here the CDR3 DNA reads TGTGCCAGCAGCTTAGTAACTACCAACACCGGGGAGCTGTTTTTT. It is translated as CASSLVTTNTGELFF.

This clonotype was counted ten times or more. V gene TRBV7-2 combines with J gene TRBJ1-1, with 8 bases fitting TRBD1. V lost 5 bases and J lost 1; bases outside the gene matches: 3. This CDR3 has 14 residues. Germline CDR1 is SGHTA and CDR2 is FQGNSA. For the CDR3, the DNA is TGTGCCAGCAGCCTCAGGGGGCGGAACACTGAAGCTTTCTTT. Translation gives CASSLRGRNTEAFF.

Ten or more counts support this clonotype. The genes are TRBV20-1 and TRBJ2-7, with 8 bases that match TRBD1. The germline V gene encodes CDR1 DFQATT and CDR2 SNEGSKA (reference sequence). This CDR3 has 15 residues. Unmatched junction bases numbered 13, after V lost 6 bases and J lost 3 bases. Written as DNA, the CDR3 is TGCAGTGCCCATTTAGCCGGGACAGGAGACTACGAGCAGTACTTC. Translating it yields CSAHLAGTGDYEQYF.

This clonotype was detected ten times or more. This chain links TRBV20-1 with TRBJ1-2; D uncertain. Germline assignment: CDR1 DFQATT and CDR2 SNEGSKA (reference sequence). Trimming left V 3 bases short and J 3 bases short, with 11 bases between. The CDR3 covers 13 residues. CDR3 DNA: TGCAGTGCTAGTTTCTCCGGGTACTATGGCTACACCTTC. Translation gives CSASFSGYYGYTF.

This clonotype was observed at least ten times. The chain carries TRBV2 and TRBJ2-1, with D maybe TRBD2 (5 bases). CDR1 and CDR2 (germline): SNHLY, FYNNEI. The CDR3 has 13 residues. The V end was cut by 5 bases, the J end by 8 bases, with 13 bases between. The CDR3 here is CASSLTREHEQFF. CDR3 bases: TGTGCCAGCAGTCTCACTAGGGAGCATGAGCAGTTCTTC.

This clonotype has just one count. The DNA of the CDR3 is TGTGCCAGCAGTTTGTCTCCCCCAGGCTCCTACAATGAGCAGTTCTTC. It specifies CASSLSPPGSYNEQFF. The chain combines TRBV5-5 with TRBJ2-1, with D hard to call. Trimming pared 5 bases from V and 0 bases from J, leaving 15 bases between. The CDR3 is 16 residues long. Germline CDR1 and CDR2: SGHKS and YYEKEE (reference sequence).

In its sample, this clonotype was seen many times. This chain uses TRBV12-3 or TRBV12-4 with TRBJ1-1; 7 nucleotides match TRBD1. J was trimmed by 1 base and V by 5 bases; bases with no gene match: 7. The CDR3 consists of 15 residues. CDR3 sequence: CASSDRVGPNTEAFF. In DNA, the CDR3 is TGTGCCAGCAGTGACAGGGTAGGGCCGAACACTGAAGCTTTCTTT.

This clonotype was observed many times. The V gene is TRBV12-3 or TRBV12-4, the J gene TRBJ1-5; maybe TRBD1 (6 bases). CDR3 size: 15 residues. V lost 8 bases to trimming and J lost 6 bases, with 20 bases between them. CDR3 sequence: CASAELQGNGQPQHF. Written as DNA, the CDR3 is TGTGCCAGCGCTGAATTACAGGGTAACGGTCAGCCCCAGCATTTT.

This clonotype was recorded at least ten times. The chain combines TRBV5-1 with TRBJ2-7, with 12 positions matching TRBD2. V gave up 0 bases and J gave up 4 bases; unmatched junction bases: 8. The CDR3 spans 17 residues. Germline assignment: CDR1 SGHRS and CDR2 YFSETQ. DNA of the CDR3: TGCGCCAGCAGCTTGGAGAGTCTAGCGGGGGGGCGATACGAGCAGTACTTC. Amino acids: CASSLESLAGGRYEQYF.

This clonotype was counted at least ten times. The chain carries TRBV30 and TRBJ2-3; D is unresolved. This CDR3 is built from 12 residues. V lost 1 base to trimming and J lost 4 bases, with 6 bases between them. Germline lookup yields CDR1 GTSNPN and CDR2 SVGIG (reference sequence). The CDR3, as DNA: TGTGCCTGGAGTGACTCCCCAGATACGCAGTATTTT. The encoded protein is CAWSDSPDTQYF.

This clonotype was seen many times. The chain carries TRBV20-1 and TRBJ1-2, with D tentatively TRBD1 (6 bases). The length of the CDR3 is 14 residues. The V end was cut by 1 base, the J end by 7 bases, with 16 bases between. Germline CDR1 reads DFQATT; CDR2 reads SNEGSKA (reference sequence). CDR3 DNA sequence: TGCAGTGCTAGAGCCCCACGGGGGCGCATTGGCTACACCTTC. Its translation: CSARAPRGRIGYTF.

This clonotype appeared a few times. V usage is TRBV11-2 and J usage is TRBJ2-2; D may be TRBD1 (5 bases). Germline V gene lookup returns CDR1 SGHAT and CDR2 FQNNGV. The V and J ends lost 5 bases and 6 bases respectively, with 16 bases between them. This CDR3 is 15 amino acids long. The CDR3 DNA follows: TGTGCCAGCAGCGGACGCTTCCAAGGGGCCGGGGAGCTGTTTTTT. It encodes CASSGRFQGAGELFF.

This clonotype was recorded at least ten times. The chain is built from TRBV4-1 and TRBJ1-4; D possibly corresponds to TRBD1 (5 bases). CDR3 length: 17 residues. From germline, CDR1 is MGHRA and CDR2 YSYEKL. With 0 bases removed from V and 6 bases from J, the gap between germline ends came to 17 bases. CDR3 nucleotide sequence: TGCGCCAGCAGCCAAGACAGTTCGGGGACCGGGGATGAAAAACTGTTTTTT. It is translated as CASSQDSSGTGDEKLFF.

This clonotype was observed many times. The chain links TRBV5-1 to TRBJ1-2; D unresolved. This CDR3 has 18 amino acids. Germline V gives CDR1 SGHRS, CDR2 YFSETQ. V lost 0 bases and J lost 0, with 18 bases in between. The CDR3 DNA follows: TGCGCCAGCAGCTTGGAAGGAGCAAGCATATCAGCTAACTATGGCTACACCTTC. Its translation: CASSLEGASISANYGYTF.

This clonotype was seen repeatedly, ten times or more. V and J are TRBV11-2 and TRBJ2-1; 11 nucleotides agree with TRBD2. With 5 bases clipped from V and 4 bases from J, the junction kept 4 bases outside the gene matches. Germline V gives CDR1 SGHAT, CDR2 FQNNGV. CDR3 length: 15 residues. The DNA for the CDR3 is TGTGCCAGCAGCGTTACTAGCGGGGGTTACAATGAGCAGTTCTTC. Translating it yields CASSVTSGGYNEQFF.

This clonotype was observed a few times. V usage is TRBV19 and J usage is TRBJ1-1, with D unclear. Germline V CDR1 and CDR2: LNHDA, SQIVND (reference sequence). The CDR3 extends over 14 amino acids. V was clipped by 1 base and J by 2 bases, with 8 bases between them. CDR3 in amino acids: CASSIGRINTEAFF. For the CDR3, the DNA is TGTGCCAGTAGTATAGGCAGGATAAACACTGAAGCTTTCTTT. Variable domain in full (rest from reference TRBV19 and TRBJ1-1): DGGITQSPKYLFRKEGQNVTLSCEQNLNHDAMYWYRQDPGQGLRLIYYSQIVNDFQKGDIAEGYSVSREKKESFPLTVTSAQKNPTAFYLCASSIGRINTEAFFGQGTRLTVV.

This clonotype was recorded many times. The genes are TRBV3-1 and TRBJ2-3; TRBD2 is a possible D gene (6 bases). Germline V lookup: CDR1 LGHDT, CDR2 YNNKEL (reference sequence). The length of the CDR3 is 16 residues. V was pared by 4 bases and J by 0 bases, with 14 bases between. The DNA for the CDR3 is TGTGCCAGCAGCCGCCGCGCGGCGGGAAGCACAGATACGCAGTATTTT. This codes for CASSRRAAGSTDTQYF.